The T cell receptor (beta chain) described here comes from a study of read filtering for tumor transcriptome and immune sequencing (dated by TCRdb to the early 2020s). Background on the whole study: The cohort had roughly 18 male and approximately 15 female patients with a mean age of roughly 66 years, ranging from roughly 45 to 80. Using the same bone marrow samples, the study compared TCR repertoires obtained by targeted immune repertoire sequencing with those obtained by bulk whole-transcriptome sequencing. By revised international staging, about 8 patients were R-ISS I, about 15 were R-ISS II and 6 or 7 were R-ISS III. Whole-transcriptome libraries were prepared with the TruSeq RNA Access Library Prep Kit after DNase treatment. As a main aim, a read-filtering strategy for immune repertoire data was addressed, with the specific question being whether clonotypes supported by a single read should be removed. Per sample, about 4.05 to 10.27 million TCR-region mapped reads were obtained with IR-seq, compared with only about 80 to 1,400 with RNA-seq.

Between the V and J ends, shortened by 1 base and 7 bases respectively, the junction contains 18 bases. Per the germline V gene, SGDLS is the CDR1 and YYNGEE is the CDR2. The CDR3 sequence holds 16 residues, the cysteine and phenylalanine included. The read is trimmed to its CDR3 DNA, 48 bases read in frame from base 1. Every patient had bone marrow sampled at the time of active disease. Isolation of bone marrow mononuclear cells was performed by Ficoll-Hypaque density gradient centrifugation. Myeloma plasma cells were removed and CD138-negative cells were collected by negative selection after labeling with CD138 magnetic microbeads on a MACS separator. Flow cytometry on an Attune NxT with CD138 antibodies was used to check the purity of the isolated cells. Total RNA was extracted with TRIzol reagent and quantified with a NanoDrop spectrophotometer. Paired RNA-seq and IR-seq were performed on each patient's CD138-negative bone marrow sample.

The investigation overall reported the following: IR-seq captured clonotypes at much higher depth and more reliably than RNA-seq, and smaller IR-seq throughput sufficed to identify most shared clonotypes. The sorted CD138-negative fraction was not purified T cells but a mixed bone marrow immune population. The correlation between IR-seq and RNA-seq shared clonotype proportions was increased by removal of single-read clonotypes. In IR-seq, around 85% of clonotypes but approximately 3.7% of total reads were represented by single-read clonotypes, whereas in RNA-seq, around 75% of clonotypes and about 40% of reads were represented by single-read clonotypes.

Starting from around 400 ng RNA, TCR libraries were constructed with the Immunoverse kit using molecular barcoded adaptors that cover the alpha/delta and beta/gamma chains. The same RNA used for transcriptome sequencing was used for TCR library preparation. An Illumina HiSeq 4000 with 2 x 150 cycles was used to sequence the TCR libraries. For the original study's pipeline: TCR reads were aligned to human V, D, J and C references and assembled into CDR3 clonotypes with MiXCR, including quality filtering and error correction. The tcR package in R was used to analyze clonotype counts and gene usage diversity. For inspection of raw mapping reads, RNA-seq reads were mapped by STAR aligner version 2.5.3a onto GRCh37 of the human genome. To test how sequencing depth affects detected clonotypes, IR-seq fastq files were randomly downsampled with Seqtk 1.3. TCRdb reworked the public reads: Q25 trimming with fastp, MiXCR clone assembly, productive beta chains retained. Rows are combined by CDR3 protein, so each entry shows the most common genes and DNA. What appears here as the V and J calls and clone size reflects TCRdb's work, not the paper's. The sample profile shows under 150,000 distinct CDR3 sequences; over 10% of them were found once. 6.5% to 9% of the sample belongs to the ten largest clones.

This clonotype has a count of ten or more. There is no known antigen for this receptor. No per-base quality is available; no much larger clone lies one base away. Sequenced input: a population of CD138-negative cells sorted from bone marrow. Sample cell subset or site, as interpreted from the label and publication: bone marrow mononuclear cells depleted of CD138+ plasma/myeloma cells by negative magnetic selection. The TCR was taken from a donor aged 40 or older with multiple myeloma. The chain uses TRBV9 and TRBJ2-1; the D gene assignment is perhaps TRBD1 or TRBD2, with each matching 5 bases. The CDR3 protein: CASSVSPAGGSNEQFF. The DNA is as follows: TGTGCCAGCAGCGTATCCCCAGCTGGGGGTTCGAATGAGCAGTTCTTC.